The T cell receptor beta chain described here comes from a study of blood T cell repertoires in COVID-19. About the research overall: Whether acute or convalescent, the COVID-19 samples came from the United States, Italy and Spain.

This CDR3 spans 17 amino acids. The V gene's germline CDR1 is LNHNV and CDR2 YYDKDF (reference sequence). The V gene end was trimmed by 4 bases and the J gene end by 5 bases; junction bases not matched to a gene: 11. Methods used by the authors: Estimates of nucleated cell counts were drawn from the amplification of reference gene primers. Generated by immunoSEQ multiplex PCR, the TCRdb table keeps only in-frame clones and is missing some. Clonal size and the V and J genes are those of that table, whereas D and trimming came from the DNA. Altogether 100,000 or so clones are present, around 81% being singletons, with the ten largest covering less than 45%.

The source of this sequence is a man older than 75 with acute or convalescent COVID-19. Sample: peripheral blood. This chain connects TRBV15 to TRBJ1-1, with TRBD1 matching over 12 bases. The CDR3, as DNA: TGTGCCACCAGCACCAGAAGATGGGGACAGGGGGCAACTGAAGCTTTCTTT. Amino acids: CATSTRRWGQGATEAFF.